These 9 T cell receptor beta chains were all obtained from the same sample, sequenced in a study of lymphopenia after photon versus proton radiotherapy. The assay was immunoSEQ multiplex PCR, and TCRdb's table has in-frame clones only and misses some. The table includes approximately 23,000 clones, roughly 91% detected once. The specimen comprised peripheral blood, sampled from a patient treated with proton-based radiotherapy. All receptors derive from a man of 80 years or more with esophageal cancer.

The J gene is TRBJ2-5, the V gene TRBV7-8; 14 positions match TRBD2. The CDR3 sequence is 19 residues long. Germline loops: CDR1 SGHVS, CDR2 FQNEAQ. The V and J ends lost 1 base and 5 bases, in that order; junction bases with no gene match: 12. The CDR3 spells CASSLGLAGGPSSFETQYF. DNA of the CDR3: TGTGCCAGCAGCTTAGGACTAGCGGGAGGGCCCTCGAGTTTCGAGACCCAGTACTTC.

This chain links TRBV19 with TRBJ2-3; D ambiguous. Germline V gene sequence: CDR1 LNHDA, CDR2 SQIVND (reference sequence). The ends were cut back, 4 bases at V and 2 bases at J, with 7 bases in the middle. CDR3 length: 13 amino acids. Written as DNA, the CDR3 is TGTGCCAGTAGTAGGTTGGTCACAGATACGCAGTATTTT. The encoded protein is CASSRLVTDTQYF.

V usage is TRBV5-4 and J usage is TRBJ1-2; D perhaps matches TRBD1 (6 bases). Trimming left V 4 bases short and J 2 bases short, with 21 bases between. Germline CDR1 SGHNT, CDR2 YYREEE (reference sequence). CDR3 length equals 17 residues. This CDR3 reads CASSPGGPVRKNYGYTF. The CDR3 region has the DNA TGTGCCAGCAGCCCCGGGGGGCCGGTTCGTAAAAACTATGGCTACACCTTC.

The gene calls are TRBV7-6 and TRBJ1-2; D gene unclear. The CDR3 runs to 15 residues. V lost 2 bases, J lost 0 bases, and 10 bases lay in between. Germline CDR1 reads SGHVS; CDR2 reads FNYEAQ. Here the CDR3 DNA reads TGTGCCAGCAGCTTAATCCAAGGCCCTAACTATGGCTACACCTTC. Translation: CASSLIQGPNYGYTF.

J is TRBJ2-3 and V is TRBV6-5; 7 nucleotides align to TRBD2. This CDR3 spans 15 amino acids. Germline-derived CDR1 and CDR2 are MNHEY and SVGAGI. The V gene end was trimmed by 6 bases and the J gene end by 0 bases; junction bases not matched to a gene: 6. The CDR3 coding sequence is TGTGCCAGCAGGATGAGCGGGGCTAGCACAGATACGCAGTATTTT. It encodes CASRMSGASTDTQYF.

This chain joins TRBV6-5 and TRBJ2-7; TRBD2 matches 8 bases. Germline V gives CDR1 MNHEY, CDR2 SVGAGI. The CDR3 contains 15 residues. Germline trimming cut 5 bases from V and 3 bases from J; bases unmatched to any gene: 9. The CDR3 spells CASSPLAGGIYEQYF. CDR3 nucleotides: TGTGCCAGCAGTCCCCTGGCGGGGGGCATCTACGAGCAGTACTTC.

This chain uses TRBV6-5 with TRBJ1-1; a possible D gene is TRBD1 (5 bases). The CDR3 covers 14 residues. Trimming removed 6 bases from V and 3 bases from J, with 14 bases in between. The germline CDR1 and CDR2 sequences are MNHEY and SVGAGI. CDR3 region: CASRGALEDTEAFF. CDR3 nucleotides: TGTGCCAGCAGAGGGGCCCTTGAGGACACTGAAGCTTTCTTT.

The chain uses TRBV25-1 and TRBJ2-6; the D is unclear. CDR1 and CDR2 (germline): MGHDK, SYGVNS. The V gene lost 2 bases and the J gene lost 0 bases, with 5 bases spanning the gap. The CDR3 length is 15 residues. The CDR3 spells CASSEPGSGANVLTF. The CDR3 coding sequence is TGTGCCAGCAGTGAACCAGGCTCTGGGGCCAACGTCCTGACTTTC.

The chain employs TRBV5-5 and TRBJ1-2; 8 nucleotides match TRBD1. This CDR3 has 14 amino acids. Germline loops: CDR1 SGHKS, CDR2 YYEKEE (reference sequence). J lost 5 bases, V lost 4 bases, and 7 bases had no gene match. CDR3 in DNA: TGTGCCAGCAGCCCTCTGACAGGGGATTATGGCTACACCTTC. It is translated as CASSPLTGDYGYTF.